The 30 T cell receptor beta chains below come from one sample, sequenced in a study of response to subunit inactivated influenza vaccine. TCRdb passed the RT-PCR reads through MiXCR, listing each CDR3 protein once. The sample has about 700,000 distinct CDR3 sequences; approximately 13% are singletons. Sequenced material: PBMCs from blood, taken 14 to 15 days before vaccination. The receptors were sampled from a man aged 50 to 60 who received an inactivated influenza vaccine.

This clonotype was observed many times. This chain uses TRBV20-1 with TRBJ1-4, with D unclear. CDR3 size: 14 residues. Per germline, CDR1 DFQATT and CDR2 SNEGSKA (reference sequence). Deletions cut 3 bases from V and 4 bases from J, with 12 bases between. The chain's CDR3 is CSASTPPINEKLFF. CDR3 nucleotides: TGCAGTGCTAGTACCCCTCCGATTAATGAAAAACTGTTTTTT.

V is TRBV20-1 and J is TRBJ2-7; D remains unclear. The CDR3 totals 12 residues. The germline gives CDR1 DFQATT, CDR2 SNEGSKA (reference sequence). The V and J ends lost 5 bases and 2 bases respectively, with 10 bases between them. The CDR3 here is CSAHPHAYEQYF. In DNA, the CDR3 is TGCAGTGCTCACCCCCATGCCTACGAGCAGTACTTC.

This clonotype was observed a few times. V usage is TRBV20-1 and J usage is TRBJ2-3; D is tentatively TRBD1 or TRBD2 (5 bases each). Germline V lookup: CDR1 DFQATT, CDR2 SNEGSKA (reference sequence). The CDR3 extends over 15 amino acids. V was trimmed by 5 bases and J by 0 bases, leaving 15 bases between them. CDR3 amino acids: CSAFDSGPSTDTQYF. The CDR3 DNA is TGCAGTGCTTTCGATTCGGGACCGAGCACAGATACGCAGTATTTT.

This sequence joins TRBV7-9 and TRBJ2-7, with TRBD2 matching 10 bases. Germline V lookup: CDR1 SEHNR, CDR2 FQNEAQ (reference sequence). The V segment lost 1 base and the J segment 6 bases; nucleotides outside the gene matches: 12. The CDR3 extends over 17 amino acids. This CDR3 is CASSLGGGLAPLLEQYF. CDR3 coding DNA: TGTGCCAGCAGCTTAGGGGGGGGACTAGCGCCCCTACTCGAGCAGTACTTC. The full variable domain, its missing parts supplied by reference TRBV7-9 and TRBJ2-7, is DTGVSQNPRHKITKRGQNVTFRCDPISEHNRLYWYRQTLGQGPEFLTYFQNEAQLEKSRLLSDRFSAERPKGSFSTLEIQRTEQGDSAMYLCASSLGGGLAPLLEQYFGPGTRLTVT.

The chain employs TRBV9 and TRBJ2-1, with 8 bases aligning to TRBD2. In germline, CDR1 is SGDLS, CDR2 YYNGEE. Losses at the gene ends were 0 bases for V and 5 bases for J; bases not matched to a gene: 4. There are 15 residues in the CDR3. CDR3 bases: TGTGCCAGCAGCGTAGGTAATAGCGGGAACAATGAGCAGTTCTTC. It specifies CASSVGNSGNNEQFF.

This rearrangement joins TRBV4-1 to TRBJ2-7, with D perhaps TRBD2 (6 bases). This CDR3 comprises 15 residues. With 1 base removed from V and 5 bases from J, the gap between germline ends came to 15 bases. Germline CDR1 and CDR2: MGHRA and YSYEKL. The CDR3 DNA sequence: TGCGCCAGCAGCCAAGGGGCAGGGAGGCGCAACGAGCAGTACTTC. It codes for CASSQGAGRRNEQYF.

This clonotype was seen only a few times. This chain uses TRBV20-1 with TRBJ1-5, with no clear D. The CDR3 has 14 residues. CDR1 and CDR2 from the germline V gene are DFQATT and SNEGSKA (reference sequence). Deletions cut 3 bases from V and 4 bases from J, with 13 bases between. The CDR3 coding sequence is TGCAGTGCTAGCAAAGGGCCTGGAAATCAGCCCCAGCATTTT. Translating it yields CSASKGPGNQPQHF.

This rearrangement joins TRBV6-1 to TRBJ2-5, with D perhaps matching TRBD2 (5 bases). The ends were cut back, 2 bases at V and 5 bases at J, with 9 bases in the middle. The CDR3 runs 13 residues. Germline V gene sequence: CDR1 MNHNS, CDR2 SASEGT. CDR3 DNA sequence: TGTGCCAGCAGTGAACGGCGGGCGGAGACCCAGTACTTC. This translates into CASSERRAETQYF.

The sample holds many counts of this clonotype. CDR3: CASSELGGGDSYNEQFF. DNA for the CDR3: TGTGCCAGCAGTGAACTTGGCGGGGGAGACTCCTACAATGAGCAGTTCTTC. The J gene is TRBJ2-1, the V gene TRBV25-1; TRBD2 matches 7 bases. V lost 2 bases, J lost 0 bases, and 7 bases stayed unmatched. The CDR3 contains 17 residues. The germline CDR1 and CDR2 sequences are MGHDK and SYGVNS. The variable domain in full, with the rest retrieved from reference TRBV25-1 and TRBJ2-1, is EADIYQTPRYLVIGTGKKITLECSQTMGHDKMYWYQQDPGMELHLIHYSYGVNSTEKGDLSSESTVSRIRTEHFPLTLESARPSHTSQYLCASSELGGGDSYNEQFFGPGTRLTVL.

This clonotype was found a few times. The rearrangement joins TRBV5-1 to TRBJ2-7, with 9 bases fitting TRBD1. The V and J ends lost 4 bases and 7 bases, in that order; junction bases with no gene match: 24. This CDR3 has 19 residues. The germline gives CDR1 SGHRS, CDR2 YFSETQ. This CDR3 reads CASSPTGTGSGFLSLEQYF. The DNA of the CDR3 is TGCGCCAGCAGCCCTACAGGGACAGGGTCGGGTTTTCTAAGCTTGGAGCAGTACTTC.

This clonotype was detected a few times. This chain links TRBV29-1 with TRBJ1-5; no reliable D call. CDR1 SQVTM and CDR2 ANQGSEA come from the germline V gene. Trimming shortened V by 6 bases and J by 0 bases, and 9 bases separated the two germline ends. This CDR3 comprises 13 residues. This CDR3 is CSVQDNSNQPQHF. Written as DNA, the CDR3 is TGCAGCGTCCAAGACAATAGCAATCAGCCCCAGCATTTT.

The chain recombines TRBV6-2 or TRBV6-3 with TRBJ2-3, with TRBD2 as a possible D gene (6 bases). This CDR3 has 14 amino acids. Looked up from germline, CDR1 is MNHEY and CDR2 is SVGEGT. V was trimmed by 4 bases and J by 4 bases, leaving 12 bases between them. Here the CDR3 DNA reads TGTGCCAGCAGTTTGGGAGGAATTTCAGATACGCAGTATTTT. The encoded protein is CASSLGGISDTQYF.

The table lists this clonotype with a few counts. V is TRBV7-2 and J is TRBJ1-6; a weak D match, TRBD1 (5 bases). The CDR3 consists of 16 residues. Deletions cut 6 bases from V and 7 bases from J, with 19 bases between. Germline values: CDR1 SGHTA, CDR2 FQGNSA. For the CDR3, the DNA is TGTGCCAGCAGTCGACAACCCCCAGGGCGGAATTCACCCCTCCACTTT. Translation: CASSRQPPGRNSPLHF.

This chain connects TRBV6-1 to TRBJ1-2; no reliable D call. Germline V lookup: CDR1 MNHNS, CDR2 SASEGT. V shed 7 bases and J shed 4 bases, with 13 bases lying between them. The CDR3 is 13 residues long. For the CDR3, the DNA is TGTGCCAGCACTATCCGGGGAGGCTATGGCTACACCTTC. It translates to CASTIRGGYGYTF.

This clonotype was seen at least ten times. The chain carries TRBV4-1 and TRBJ2-4; tentatively, D is TRBD2 (5 bases). Trimming cost V 1 base and J 7 bases, with 8 bases left between them. The CDR3 is made up of 13 amino acids. Germline values: CDR1 MGHRA, CDR2 YSYEKL. In nucleotides, the CDR3 is TGCGCCAGCAGCCAAGTAGGACTTAACATTCAGTACTTC. Residues: CASSQVGLNIQYF.

This clonotype was recorded many times. Here the CDR3 DNA reads TGTGCCAGCAGGGGACTAGCGGGCGCCTACGAGCAGTACTTC. Protein sequence: CASRGLAGAYEQYF. This chain uses TRBV6-2 or TRBV6-3 with TRBJ2-7; TRBD2 matches 12 bases. This CDR3 is 14 amino acids long. J gave up 2 bases and V 6 bases, and 2 bases lay outside the gene matches. Germline CDR1 reads MNHEY; CDR2 reads SVGEGT.

This clonotype occurred a few times. This rearrangement joins TRBV6-1 to TRBJ2-7; D uncertain. CDR1 and CDR2 from the germline V gene are MNHNS and SASEGT. Trimming pared 4 bases from V and 2 bases from J, leaving 15 bases between. This CDR3 spans 15 amino acids. The CDR3 nucleotides read TGTGCCAGCAGTGTTGCTTCCTACTTACCCTACGAGCAGTACTTC. Translation gives CASSVASYLPYEQYF.

This clonotype showed up just a few times. The chain uses TRBV29-1 and TRBJ1-2, with 7 bases matching TRBD1. V lost 8 bases and J lost 8; bases outside the gene matches: 5. The germline V gene has CDR1 SQVTM and CDR2 ANQGSEA. The CDR3 has 10 residues. The CDR3 DNA reads TGCAGCATAAAGACAGGGGGCTACACCTTC. Its translation: CSIKTGGYTF.

The chain has TRBV12-3 or TRBV12-4 and TRBJ1-6, with 12 nucleotides matching TRBD1. Trimming at V came to 5 bases and at J to 9 bases, leaving 5 bases not matched to a gene. There are 15 residues in the CDR3. CDR3 in DNA: TGTGCCAGCAGTGCCGGGACAGGGGGCGTTTCACCCCTCCACTTT. As protein: CASSAGTGGVSPLHF.

The genes are TRBV29-1 and TRBJ2-3; 15 bases align to TRBD2. Looked up from germline, CDR1 is SQVTM and CDR2 is ANQGSEA. V shed 4 bases, J shed 3 bases, and the junction held 2 bases outside the gene matches. This CDR3 has 15 amino acids. CDR3 nucleotides: TGCAGCGTTGCGGGACTAGCGGGAGGTACAGATACGCAGTATTTT. Translation: CSVAGLAGGTDTQYF.

This clonotype was seen a few times. The chain has TRBV5-1 and TRBJ2-3; D is perhaps TRBD2 (7 bases). The CDR3 totals 15 residues. Trimming took off 2 bases at V and 2 bases at J, with 12 bases between the two ends. CDR1 and CDR2 (germline): SGHRS, YFSETQ. Here the CDR3 DNA reads TGCGCCAGCAGCTTATGGGGGGGGCCCACAGATACGCAGTATTTT. This translates into CASSLWGGPTDTQYF.

The sample holds a few counts of this clonotype. The chain employs TRBV7-4 and TRBJ2-1; 12 nucleotides agree with TRBD2. With 5 bases clipped from V and 9 bases from J, the junction kept 14 bases outside the gene matches. CDR1 is SGHVT and CDR2 is SQSDAQ in the germline V gene. CDR3 length equals 17 residues. DNA of the CDR3: TGTGCCAGCAGCACGAGGGGCTCTAGCGGGAGGGCCGGTGAGCAGTTCTTC. Its protein product is CASSTRGSSGRAGEQFF.

Turning to this clonotype: Sequence at one end of the junction differs from germline and may be a read error. V usage is TRBV16 and J usage is TRBJ1-2; D is unclear. Germline V gene lookup returns CDR1 KGHSY and CDR2 FQNENV. This CDR3 is 14 amino acids long. CDR3: CTSSQSASSYGYTF. CDR3 nucleotide sequence: TGTACCAGCAGCCAATCGGCCAGTTCGTATGGCTACACCTTC.

The V gene is TRBV4-1, the J gene TRBJ2-1; 11 nucleotides align to TRBD1. The junction had 14 bases not matched to a gene; V was cut back by 1 base and J by 9 bases. Germline V CDR1 and CDR2: MGHRA, YSYEKL. The CDR3 extends over 18 amino acids. The CDR3 region has the DNA TGCGCCAGCAGCCAAGTCCAAATCCGGGACAGGGGGGGGAGTGAGCAGTTCTTC. Protein sequence: CASSQVQIRDRGGSEQFF.

Ten or more counts support this clonotype. The gene calls are TRBV5-1 and TRBJ2-3, with no clear D. Per germline, CDR1 SGHRS and CDR2 YFSETQ. The CDR3 consists of 16 residues. V lost 0 bases, J lost 1 base, and 12 bases lay in between. The CDR3 sequence is CASSLVLGSGTDTQYF. DNA for the CDR3: TGCGCCAGCAGCTTGGTTTTGGGTTCCGGCACAGATACGCAGTATTTT.

This clonotype was seen a few times. V is TRBV4-3 and J is TRBJ1-4, with D maybe TRBD1 (5 bases). The CDR3 loop spans 15 amino acids. The V and J ends lost 6 bases and 4 bases respectively, with 15 bases between them. Germline assignment: CDR1 LGHNA and CDR2 YSLEER. The CDR3: CASRKNKGYNEKLFF. CDR3 sequence (DNA): TGCGCCAGCAGAAAAAATAAGGGGTATAATGAAAAACTGTTTTTT.

This chain connects TRBV30 to TRBJ2-1; TRBD1 might be the D (6 bases). CDR1 and CDR2 (germline): GTSNPN, SVGIG (reference sequence). The CDR3 has 13 amino acids. V was cut by 2 bases and J by 8 bases, with 13 bases left in between. CDR3 in DNA: TGTGCCTGGAGTAAGTACAGGGTCGATGAGCAGTTCTTC. Encoded protein: CAWSKYRVDEQFF.

The CDR3 sequence is CASSAPGGAARTDTQYF. The CDR3 coding sequence is TGTGCCAGCAGCGCCCCGGGCGGAGCGGCCCGCACAGATACGCAGTATTTT. The V call is TRBV7-2, the J call TRBJ2-3; perhaps TRBD2 as D (5 bases). The CDR3 is 17 amino acids. Trimming cost V 5 bases and J 1 base, with 19 bases left between them. Germline V gene sequence: CDR1 SGHTA, CDR2 FQGNSA.

The chain combines TRBV6-6 with TRBJ1-4, with D possibly matching TRBD1 (5 bases). Between the trimmed V and J ends, which lost 10 bases and 8 bases, there was a span of 14 bases. The CDR3 totals 12 residues. CDR1 is MNHNY, CDR2 SVGAGI, per germline (reference sequence). The CDR3 coding sequence is TGTGCCATCTCTGGGGGACCGGAAAAACTGTTTTTT. Translated, it gives CAISGGPEKLFF.

The chain has TRBV6-2 or TRBV6-3 and TRBJ2-2; 7 bases align to TRBD1. This CDR3 has 16 amino acids. CDR1 MNHEY and CDR2 SVGEGT come from the germline V gene. V trimming: 7 bases; J trimming: 4 bases; junction bases outside the gene matches: 12. DNA of the CDR3: TGTGCCAGCACCGCGTTAGGGACAGTTGGCACCGGGGAGCTGTTTTTT. Translating gives CASTALGTVGTGELFF.